A single TCR beta chain is shown here with its context. Its antigen remains unidentified. The record originates from a study of T cell responses to AZD1222 COVID-19 vaccine. V was shortened by 2 bases and J by 5 bases, with 10 bases between the two germline ends. The CDR3 consists of 14 residues. The germline V gene has CDR1 SNHLY and CDR2 FYNNEI. General study points: CD4 TCRs associated with vaccination spanned spike, dominating at 160-218 and 743-854. Donors were mostly white British, more females; clonal diversity possibly underestimated. Nearly half of unique spike-specific TCRs reportedly avoided B.1.351 and B.1.1.7 mutated regions. Just five to seven people given AZD1222 tested seropositive at baseline.

Only in-frame clones appear in the TCRdb table, and some are missing; sequencing was by immunoSEQ multiplex PCR. The data show over 130,000 clones, around nine tenths seen once. The sample was peripheral blood, taken on day 0 of AZD1222 vaccination. The source of this sequence is an adult in good health. V and J are TRBV2 and TRBJ1-5; maybe TRBD1 (5 bases). CDR3 nucleotide sequence: TGTGCCAGCAGTGAACGCAGGGTTTATCAGCCCCAGCATTTT. Encoded protein: CASSERRVYQPQHF.